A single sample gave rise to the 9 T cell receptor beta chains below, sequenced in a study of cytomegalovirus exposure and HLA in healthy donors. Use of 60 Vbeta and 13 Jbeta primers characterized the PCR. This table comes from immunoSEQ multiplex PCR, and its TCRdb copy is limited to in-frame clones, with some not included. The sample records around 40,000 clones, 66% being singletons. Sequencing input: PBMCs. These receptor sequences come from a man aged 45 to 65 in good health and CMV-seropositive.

The CDR3 is CASSYRDRGHYGYTF. CDR3 nucleotide sequence: TGTGCCAGCAGTTACAGGGACAGGGGCCACTATGGCTACACCTTC. This chain connects TRBV6-5 to TRBJ1-2; TRBD1 matches at 10 bases. Unmatched junction bases numbered 3, after V lost 2 bases and J lost 3 bases. Germline CDR1 MNHEY, CDR2 SVGAGI. This CDR3 region has 15 residues.

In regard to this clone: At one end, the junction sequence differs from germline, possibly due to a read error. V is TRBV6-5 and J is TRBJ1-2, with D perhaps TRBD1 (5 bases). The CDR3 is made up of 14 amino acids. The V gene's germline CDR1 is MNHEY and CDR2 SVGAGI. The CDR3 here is CASSYSTWGYVYTF. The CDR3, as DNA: TGTGCCAGCAGTTACTCTACTTGGGGCTATGTCTACACCTTC.

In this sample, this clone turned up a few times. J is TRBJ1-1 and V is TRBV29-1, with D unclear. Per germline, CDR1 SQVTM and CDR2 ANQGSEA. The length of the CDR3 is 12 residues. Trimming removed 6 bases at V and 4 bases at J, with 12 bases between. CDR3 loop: CSVVRVLTEAFF. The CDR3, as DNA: TGCAGCGTCGTGAGGGTGCTCACTGAAGCTTTCTTT.

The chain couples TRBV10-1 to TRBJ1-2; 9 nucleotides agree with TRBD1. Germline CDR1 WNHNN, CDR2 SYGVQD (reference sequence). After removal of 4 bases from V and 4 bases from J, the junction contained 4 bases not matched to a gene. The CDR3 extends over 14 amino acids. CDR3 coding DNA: TGCGCCAGCAGTGTAGGGACAGGGATCTATGGCTACACCTTC. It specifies CASSVGTGIYGYTF.

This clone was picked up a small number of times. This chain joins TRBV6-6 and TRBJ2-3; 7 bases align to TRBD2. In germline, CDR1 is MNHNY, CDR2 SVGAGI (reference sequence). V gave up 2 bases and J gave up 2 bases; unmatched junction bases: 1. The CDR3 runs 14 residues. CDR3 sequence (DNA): TGTGCCAGCAGTTACGGGGGGGTCACAGATACGCAGTATTTT. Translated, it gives CASSYGGVTDTQYF.

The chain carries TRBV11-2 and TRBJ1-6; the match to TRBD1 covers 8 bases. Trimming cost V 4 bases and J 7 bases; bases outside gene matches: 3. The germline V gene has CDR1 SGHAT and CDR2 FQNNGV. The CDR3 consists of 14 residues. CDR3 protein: CASSWTGTNSPLHF. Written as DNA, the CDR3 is TGTGCCAGCAGCTGGACAGGGACGAATTCACCCCTCCACTTT. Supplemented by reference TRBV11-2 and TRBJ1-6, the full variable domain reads EAGVAQSPRYKIIEKRQSVAFWCNPISGHATLYWYQQILGQGPKLLIQFQNNGVVDDSQLPKDRFSAERLKGVDSTLKIQPAKLEDSAVYLCASSWTGTNSPLHFGNGTRLTVT.

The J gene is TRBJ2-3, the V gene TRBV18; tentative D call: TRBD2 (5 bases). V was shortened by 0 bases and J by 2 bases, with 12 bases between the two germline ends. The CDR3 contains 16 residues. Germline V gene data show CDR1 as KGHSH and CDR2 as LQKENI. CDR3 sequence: CASSPPRAVDTDTQYF. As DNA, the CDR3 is TGTGCCAGCTCACCACCGAGAGCGGTGGACACAGATACGCAGTATTTT.

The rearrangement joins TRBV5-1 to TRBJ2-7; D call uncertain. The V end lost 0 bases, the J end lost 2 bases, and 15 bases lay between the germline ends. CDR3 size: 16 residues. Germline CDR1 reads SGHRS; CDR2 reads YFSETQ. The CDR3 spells CASSLAERIEAYEQYF. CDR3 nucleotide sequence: TGCGCCAGCAGCTTGGCCGAGAGGATTGAAGCCTACGAGCAGTACTTC.

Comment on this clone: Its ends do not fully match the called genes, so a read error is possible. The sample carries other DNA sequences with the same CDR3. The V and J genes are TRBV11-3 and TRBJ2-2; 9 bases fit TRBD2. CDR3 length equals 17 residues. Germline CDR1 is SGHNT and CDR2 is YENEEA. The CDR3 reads CASSLISRGGTTGELFF. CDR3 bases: TGTGCCAGCAGCTTAATCTCGCGGGGGGGAACCACCGGGGAACTGTTTTTT.